This T cell receptor (beta chain) was recovered during a study of shared clonotypes between healthy human individuals. Study-wide background: Each donor had three CD4 naive, three CD4 memory, two CD8 naive and one CD8 memory plate.

The data were produced by immunoSEQ multiplex PCR, yet TCRdb's version contains in-frame clones alone and is incomplete. There are roughly 660,000 clones in the sample; about nine tenths occur only once, and about a third lies in the top ten. CDR1 is SEHNR, CDR2 FQNEAQ, per germline (reference sequence). The length of the CDR3 is 14 residues. Trimming removed 5 bases at V and 0 bases at J, with 10 bases between. Broader study findings: Generation probabilities were higher for clonotypes shared across all four sorted-subset donors than for unshared ones.

As for this clone: Its antigen is undetermined.

Sample: memory CD8+ T cells from PBMCs. Subset in this sample: CD45RO+ cells pooled with CCR7-negative TemRA cells. This chain uses TRBV7-9 with TRBJ1-1; possibly TRBD1 for D (5 bases). The origin of this receptor is a man in his late teens or twenties in good health. Some clones in this sample may be carry-over from other donors' samples. As DNA, the CDR3 is TGTGCCAGCAGCCATGACAGCATGAACACTGAAGCTTTCTTT. Translated, it gives CASSHDSMNTEAFF.